This TCR beta chain was recorded in a study of T cells expressing NK-cell markers. About the research overall: Researchers got TCR beta repertoires out of sorted CD3+CD56+NKG2C+, CD3+CD56+NKG2C- and CD3+CD56-NKG2C+ T cells. Most of the eight sequenced donors were HCMV-seropositive; one was seronegative.

TCRdb reprocessed the 5' RACE reads; each CDR3 protein has one entry and no DNA is given. Reported are about 460,000 distinct CDR3 sequences; the ten largest clones contain about 1.5%. Concerning this clonotype itself: What it binds is unknown.

General study findings and limits: In about six donors, dominant NKG2C+ clonotypes were roughly 1.0-8% of CD8+ T cells.

CDR1 SGHTA and CDR2 FQGNSA come from the germline V gene. CDR3 size: 14 residues. This sequence joins TRBV7-2 and TRBJ1-5; TCRdb lists TRBD1, though no DNA is available to test this call. Source material: blood T cells: a sorted CD56 or NKG2C T cell subset, CD4+ or CD8+ T cells, or bulk PBMC T cells (not recorded which). The TCR sequence derives from a woman aged 45-65 years in good health. CDR3 amino acids: CASTEDRDNQPQHF.